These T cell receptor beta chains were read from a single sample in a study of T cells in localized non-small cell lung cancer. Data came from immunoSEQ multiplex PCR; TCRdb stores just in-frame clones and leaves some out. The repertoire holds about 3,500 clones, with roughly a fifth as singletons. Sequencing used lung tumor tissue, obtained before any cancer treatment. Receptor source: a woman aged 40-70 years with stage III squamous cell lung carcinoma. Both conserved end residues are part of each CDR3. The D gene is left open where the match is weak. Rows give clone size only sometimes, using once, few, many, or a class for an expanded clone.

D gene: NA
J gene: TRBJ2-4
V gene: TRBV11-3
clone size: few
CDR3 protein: CASSPKVDTSAKNIQYF
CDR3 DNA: TGTGCCAGCAGCCCGAAGGTGGACACCTCGGCCAAAAACATTCAGTACTTC

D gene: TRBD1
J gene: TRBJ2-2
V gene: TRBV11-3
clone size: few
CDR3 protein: CASSLWTGGTGELFF
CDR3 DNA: TGTGCCAGCAGCTTGTGGACAGGGGGCACCGGGGAGCTGTTTTTT

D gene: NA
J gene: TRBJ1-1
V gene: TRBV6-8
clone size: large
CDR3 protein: CASEKGRGMTEAFF
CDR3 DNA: TGTGCCAGCGAAAAGGGAAGGGGTATGACTGAAGCTTTCTTT

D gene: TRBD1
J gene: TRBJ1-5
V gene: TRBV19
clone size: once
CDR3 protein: CASRPRGQGLSNQPQHF
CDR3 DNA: TGTGCCAGTAGACCCCGCGGACAGGGCCTTAGCAATCAGCCCCAGCATTTT

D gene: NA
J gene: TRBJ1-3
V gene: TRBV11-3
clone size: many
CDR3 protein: CASSLYGDSGNTIYF
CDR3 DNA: TGTGCCAGCAGCTTATATGGAGACTCTGGAAACACCATATATTTT

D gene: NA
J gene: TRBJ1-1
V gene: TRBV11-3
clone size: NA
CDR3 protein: CASSLAWVQTNTEAFF
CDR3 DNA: TGTGCCAGCAGCTTGGCCTGGGTACAGACGAACACTGAAGCTTTCTTT

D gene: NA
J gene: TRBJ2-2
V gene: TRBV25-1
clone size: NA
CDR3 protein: CASSETFYNTGELFF
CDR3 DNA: TGTGCCAGCAGTGAGACGTTCTACAACACCGGGGAGCTGTTTTTT

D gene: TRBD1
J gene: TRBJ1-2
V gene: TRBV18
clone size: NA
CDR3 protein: CASSPPMTGRTIGYTF
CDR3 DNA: TGTGCCAGCTCACCACCGATGACAGGGCGTACGATAGGCTACACCTTC

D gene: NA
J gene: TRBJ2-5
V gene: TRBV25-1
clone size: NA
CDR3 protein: CASSERGGKETQYF
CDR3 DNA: TGTGCCAGCAGTGAGAGGGGGGGGAAGGAGACCCAGTACTTC

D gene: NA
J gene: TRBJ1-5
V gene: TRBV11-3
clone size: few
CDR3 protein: CASSNAAGGQPQHF
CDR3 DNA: TGTGCCAGCAGCAACGCCGCGGGTGGCCAGCCCCAGCATTTT

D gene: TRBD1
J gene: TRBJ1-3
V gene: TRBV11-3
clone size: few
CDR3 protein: CASSANRDRQSRRGNTIYF
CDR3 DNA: TGTGCCAGCAGCGCGAACCGGGACAGGCAGTCCCGGCGGGGAAACACCATATATTTT

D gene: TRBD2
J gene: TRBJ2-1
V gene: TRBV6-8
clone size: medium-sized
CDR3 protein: CASYVSGLASNEQFF
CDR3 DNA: TGTGCCAGCTACGTGTCGGGACTAGCGTCCAATGAGCAGTTCTTC

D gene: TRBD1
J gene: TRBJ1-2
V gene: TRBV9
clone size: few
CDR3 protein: CASSVDRDGYTF
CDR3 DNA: TGTGCCAGCAGTGTGGACAGGGATGGCTACACCTTC

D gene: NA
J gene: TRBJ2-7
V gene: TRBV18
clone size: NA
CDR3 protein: CASSPRVDTLEQYF
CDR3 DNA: TGTGCCAGCTCACCGAGGGTGGACACCCTCGAGCAGTACTTC

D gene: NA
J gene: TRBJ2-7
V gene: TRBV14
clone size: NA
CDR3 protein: CASSQRLPGQGEQYF
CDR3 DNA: TGTGCCAGCAGCCAGAGATTACCGGGACAAGGCGAGCAGTACTTC

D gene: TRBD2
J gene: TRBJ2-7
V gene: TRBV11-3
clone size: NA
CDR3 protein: CASSLGLAARGNEQYF
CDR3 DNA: TGTGCCAGCAGCCTCGGACTAGCGGCGCGGGGCAACGAGCAGTACTTC

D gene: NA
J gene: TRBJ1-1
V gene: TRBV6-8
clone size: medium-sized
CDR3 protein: CASSVGPSTEAFF
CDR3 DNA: TGTGCCAGCAGTGTGGGGCCATCCACTGAAGCTTTCTTT

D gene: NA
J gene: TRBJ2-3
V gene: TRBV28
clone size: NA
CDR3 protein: CASSYVAADTQYF
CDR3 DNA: TGTGCCAGCAGTTACGTGGCTGCAGATACGCAGTATTTT

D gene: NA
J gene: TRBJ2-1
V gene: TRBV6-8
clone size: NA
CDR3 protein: CASLTGDNEQFF
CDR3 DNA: TGTGCCAGCCTGACAGGCGACAATGAGCAGTTCTTC

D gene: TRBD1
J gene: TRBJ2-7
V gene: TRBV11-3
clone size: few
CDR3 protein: CASSSQGASYEQYF
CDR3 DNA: TGTGCCAGCAGCTCCCAGGGGGCCTCCTACGAGCAGTACTTC

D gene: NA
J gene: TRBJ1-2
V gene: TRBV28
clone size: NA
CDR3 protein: CASSSPHRTPSVGYTF
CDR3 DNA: TGTGCCAGCAGTTCCCCACATCGGACCCCATCAGTTGGCTACACCTTC

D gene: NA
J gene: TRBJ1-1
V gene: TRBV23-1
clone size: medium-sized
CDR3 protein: CASSQEIWMSENTEAFF
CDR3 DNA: TGCGCCAGCAGCCAAGAAATATGGATGTCAGAGAACACTGAAGCTTTCTTT

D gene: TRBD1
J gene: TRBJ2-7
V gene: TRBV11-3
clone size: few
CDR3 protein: CASSKGDRGWNEQYF
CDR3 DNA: TGTGCCAGCAGCAAGGGGGACAGGGGGTGGAACGAGCAGTACTTC

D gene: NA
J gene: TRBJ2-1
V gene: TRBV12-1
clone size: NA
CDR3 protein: CASSTPGLAEAGFDNEQFF
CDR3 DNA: TGTGCCAGCAGCACGCCGGGACTAGCGGAGGCGGGTTTCGACAATGAGCAGTTCTTC

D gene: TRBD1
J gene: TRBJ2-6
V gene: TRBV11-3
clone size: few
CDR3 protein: CASSSDRVTFGANVLTF
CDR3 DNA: TGTGCCAGCAGTTCGGACAGGGTAACCTTTGGGGCCAACGTCCTGACTTTC

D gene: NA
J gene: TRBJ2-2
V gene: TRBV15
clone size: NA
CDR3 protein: CATSRRREAGELFF
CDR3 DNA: TGTGCCACCAGCAGACGTCGGGAAGCCGGGGAGCTGTTTTTT

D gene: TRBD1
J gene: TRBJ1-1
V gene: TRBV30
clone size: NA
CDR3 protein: CAWSEGTGGNGKAFF
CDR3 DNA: TGTGCCTGGAGTGAAGGGACAGGGGGCAATGGGAAAGCTTTCTTT

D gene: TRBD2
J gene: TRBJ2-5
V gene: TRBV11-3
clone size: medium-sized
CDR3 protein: CASSPKRLAGVQETQYF
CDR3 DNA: TGTGCCAGCAGCCCGAAAAGACTAGCGGGAGTACAAGAGACCCAGTACTTC

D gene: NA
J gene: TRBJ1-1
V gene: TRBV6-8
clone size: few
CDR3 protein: CASSYGLGSNTEAFF
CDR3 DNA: TGTGCCAGCAGTTACGGTCTGGGATCGAACACTGAAGCTTTCTTT

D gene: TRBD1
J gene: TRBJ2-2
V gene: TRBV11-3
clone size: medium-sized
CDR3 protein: CASSSGTGTGELFF
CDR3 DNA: TGTGCCAGCAGCTCCGGGACAGGGACCGGGGAGCTGTTTTTT

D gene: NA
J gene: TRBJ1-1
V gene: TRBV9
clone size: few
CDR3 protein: CASSVEGDTYTEAFF
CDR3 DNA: TGTGCCAGCAGCGTAGAGGGGGACACCTACACTGAAGCTTTCTTT

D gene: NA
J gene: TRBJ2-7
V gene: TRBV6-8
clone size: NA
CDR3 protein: CASSYSEGYEQYF
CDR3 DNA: TGTGCCAGCAGTTACTCGGAAGGCTACGAGCAGTACTTC

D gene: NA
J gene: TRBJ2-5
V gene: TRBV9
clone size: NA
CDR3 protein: CASSGLQETQYF
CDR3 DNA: TGTGCCAGCAGCGGACTTCAAGAGACCCAGTACTTC

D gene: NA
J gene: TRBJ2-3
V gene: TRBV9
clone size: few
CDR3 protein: CASSRDLTDTQYF
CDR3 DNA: TGTGCCAGCAGTAGAGACCTCACAGATACGCAGTATTTT

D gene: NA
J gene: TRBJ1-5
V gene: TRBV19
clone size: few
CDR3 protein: CASTQDSQLGPQHF
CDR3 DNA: TGTGCCAGTACCCAGGACAGCCAACTGGGGCCCCAGCATTTT

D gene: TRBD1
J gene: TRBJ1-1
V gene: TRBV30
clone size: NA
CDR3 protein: CAWMNRGGMDTEAFF
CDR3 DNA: TGTGCCTGGATGAATCGAGGGGGCATGGACACTGAAGCTTTCTTT

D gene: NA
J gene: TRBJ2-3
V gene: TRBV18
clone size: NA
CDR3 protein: CASSPLQLRGTDTQYF
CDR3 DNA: TGTGCCAGCTCACCACTCCAGTTGAGGGGTACAGATACGCAGTATTTT

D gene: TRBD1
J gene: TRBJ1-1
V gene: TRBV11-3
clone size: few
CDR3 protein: CASSLFGTGGNTEAFF
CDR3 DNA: TGTGCCAGCAGCTTATTTGGGACAGGGGGAAACACTGAAGCTTTCTTT

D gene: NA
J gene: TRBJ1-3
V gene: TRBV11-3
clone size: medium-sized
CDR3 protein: CASSRNPAGVSGNTIYF
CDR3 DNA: TGTGCCAGCAGCCGTAACCCAGCGGGGGTCTCTGGAAACACCATATATTTT

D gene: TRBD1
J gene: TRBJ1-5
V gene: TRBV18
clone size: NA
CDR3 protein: CASSRGQGDQPQHF
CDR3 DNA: TGTGCCAGCTCACGAGGACAGGGCGATCAGCCCCAGCATTTT

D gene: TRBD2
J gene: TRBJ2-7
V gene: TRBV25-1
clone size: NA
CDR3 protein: CASRKTSGTYEQYF
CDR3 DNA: TGTGCCAGCAGAAAGACTAGCGGGACTTACGAGCAGTACTTC

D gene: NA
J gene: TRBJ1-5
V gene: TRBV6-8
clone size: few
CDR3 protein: CASSDSGGRLPDQPQHF
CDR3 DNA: TGTGCCAGCAGTGACTCTGGCGGCAGGCTCCCTGATCAGCCCCAGCATTTT

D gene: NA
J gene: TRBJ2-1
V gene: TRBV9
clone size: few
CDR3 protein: CASRPGDSVNEQFF
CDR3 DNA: TGTGCCAGCAGACCCGGTGATAGTGTCAATGAGCAGTTCTTC

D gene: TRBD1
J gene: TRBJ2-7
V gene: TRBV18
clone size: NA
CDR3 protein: CASSPSGTGLHEQYF
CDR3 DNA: TGTGCCAGCTCACCCTCCGGGACAGGGCTCCACGAGCAGTACTTC

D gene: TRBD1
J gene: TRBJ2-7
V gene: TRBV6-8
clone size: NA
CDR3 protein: CASSVGQAYEQYF
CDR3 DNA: TGTGCCAGCAGCGTAGGACAGGCCTACGAGCAGTACTTC

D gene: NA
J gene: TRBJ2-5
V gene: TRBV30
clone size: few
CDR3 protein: CAWRDLGETQYF
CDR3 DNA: TGTGCCTGGAGGGACCTGGGGGAGACCCAGTACTTC